A selection of T cell receptor beta chains follows, all from one sample in a study of shared clonotypes between healthy human individuals. Sequencing used immunoSEQ multiplex PCR; TCRdb keeps in-frame clones, though not all of them. The table includes hundreds of thousands of clones, approximately 96% detected once. Specimen: naive CD8+ T cells sorted from blood. These TCRs come from a woman in her twenties or thirties in good health. Each CDR3 is given with its conserved first and last residue. The D gene is left open where the match is weak. Clone size, where shown, is once, few, many, or a class for clones that have expanded.

d_gene	v_gene	j_gene	abundance	CDR3nt	CDR3aa
TRBD1	TRBV7-8	TRBJ2-7	once	TGTGCCAGCAGCGGGGGACAGGAGGGCTACTACGAGCAGTACTTC	CASSGGQEGYYEQYF
TRBD1	TRBV27	TRBJ2-7	-	TGTGCCAGCAGTACCGCCGGGACAGGGGCCGAGCAGTACTTC	CASSTAGTGAEQYF
-	TRBV29-1	TRBJ2-7	-	TGCAGCGTTGCCCCGAGCTCCTACGAGCAGTACTTC	CSVAPSSYEQYF
-	TRBV11-2	TRBJ2-7	-	TGTGCCAGCAGCTTAGTAGGAGGGGGCGAGCACGAGCAGTACTTC	CASSLVGGGEHEQYF
-	TRBV27	TRBJ2-7	-	TGTGCCAGCAGGAACAAAACTAATCGGGGCGAGCAGTACTTC	CASRNKTNRGEQYF
-	TRBV10-3	TRBJ1-5	-	TGTGCCATCAAGTGGGTAGGCGATAGCAATCAGCCCCAGCATTTT	CAIKWVGDSNQPQHF
-	TRBV19	TRBJ1-1	-	TGTGCCAGTAACCCGGGGGGGGGTACTGAAGCTTTCTTT	CASNPGGGTEAFF
TRBD1	TRBV28	TRBJ2-7	-	TGTGCCAGCAGTCAACTTGGGACAGGGGGTTCCTACGAGCAGTACTTC	CASSQLGTGGSYEQYF
TRBD1	TRBV29-1	TRBJ2-7	-	TGCAGCGTTGCGGTTTTCGGGGACAGGGGCCACGAGCAGTACTTC	CSVAVFGDRGHEQYF
TRBD1	TRBV27	TRBJ1-4	-	TGTGCCAGCAGTACAGGGGGCGCGGTGGGGAAAAAACTGTTTTTT	CASSTGGAVGKKLFF
TRBD2	TRBV2	TRBJ2-1	-	TGTGCCAGCAACGGACTAGCGGGAAAGTCCTACAATGAGCAGTTCTTC	CASNGLAGKSYNEQFF
TRBD2	TRBV7-4	TRBJ2-1	-	TGTGCCAGCAGCTCACCGGGAGGAGGCGATGAGCAGTTCTTC	CASSSPGGGDEQFF
TRBD1	TRBV30	TRBJ2-3	-	TGTGCCGAACGGGACAGGTCCACAGATACGCAGTATTTT	CAERDRSTDTQYF
TRBD1	TRBV27	TRBJ2-7	-	TGTGCCAGCAGTTTTGGGGACAGACCCTACGAGCAGTACTTC	CASSFGDRPYEQYF
-	TRBV27	TRBJ1-5	-	TGTGCCAGCAGGAGCGGGGGAGGCAATCAGCCCCAGCATTTT	CASRSGGGNQPQHF
-	TRBV4-1	TRBJ1-1	-	TGCGCCAGCAGCCCTCGGACAGAAAACACTGAAGCTTTCTTT	CASSPRTENTEAFF
TRBD2	TRBV19	TRBJ2-2	-	TGTGCCAGTAATGATGGACTAGCGGGAGGAACCGGGGAGCTGTTTTTT	CASNDGLAGGTGELFF
-	TRBV19	TRBJ2-1	-	TGTGCCAGTAGTATAGATCAGGACAACTACAATGAGCAGTTCTTC	CASSIDQDNYNEQFF
-	TRBV27	TRBJ2-1	-	TGTGCCAGCAGTTTAAGGTCCCCTATGAATGAGCAGTTCTTC	CASSLRSPMNEQFF
-	TRBV15	TRBJ2-7	-	TGTGCCACCAGCAGAGAGCGAGGACAGAACTACGAGCAGTACTTC	CATSRERGQNYEQYF
TRBD2	TRBV6-6	TRBJ2-1	-	TGTGCCAGCAGAGGACTAGCGAAACAGTTCTTC	CASRGLAKQFF
TRBD2	TRBV7-9	TRBJ2-5	-	TGTGCCAGCAGCCTAGCGGGGAACGGAGGCCAAGAGACCCAGTACTTC	CASSLAGNGGQETQYF
TRBD2	TRBV5-6	TRBJ2-7	once	TGTGCCAGCAGCTTAGGACTAGCGAGGTACGAGCAGTACTTC	CASSLGLARYEQYF
-	TRBV19	TRBJ2-7	-	TGTGCCAGTAGTATAGTTCGGAGGGCAAACTCCTACGAGCAGTACTTC	CASSIVRRANSYEQYF
-	TRBV11-3	TRBJ2-2	-	TGTGCCAGCAGCTTAAATCCCCGACGAAATCCCAACGGGGAGCTGTTTTTT	CASSLNPRRNPNGELFF
-	TRBV21-1	TRBJ2-3	once	TGTGCCAGCAGCAATTACCCGGACTGGTGGGGTTCGAGCACAGATACGCAGTATTTT	CASSNYPDWWGSSTDTQYF
TRBD1	TRBV2	TRBJ1-1	-	TGTGCCAGCAGCGCTGGACAGGGGGGGTGGTTGGAAGCTTTCTTT	CASSAGQGGWLEAFF
TRBD1	TRBV27	TRBJ2-7	-	TGTGCCAGCAGTTTATCTAGGGACAGGTTCTACGAGCAGTACTTC	CASSLSRDRFYEQYF
-	TRBV5-4	TRBJ2-2	-	TGTGCCAGCAGCTACGTTGAGGTAGAGACCGGGGAGCTGTTTTTT	CASSYVEVETGELFF
-	TRBV10-3	TRBJ2-6	-	TGTGCCATCAGTTTGACAGTCCCCTCTGGGGCCAACGTCCTGACTTTC	CAISLTVPSGANVLTF
-	TRBV2	TRBJ1-4	-	TGTGCCAGCAGCCCCAAAGGGCCCGCAACTAATGAAAAACTGTTTTTT	CASSPKGPATNEKLFF
-	TRBV7-9	TRBJ2-7	-	TGTGCCAGCAGCCCCGCCGGCGGCGGGCTCTCCTCCTACGAGCAGTACTTC	CASSPAGGGLSSYEQYF
-	TRBV19	TRBJ1-2	-	TGTGCCAGTAGTATGGCCGGGAACTATGGCTACACCTTC	CASSMAGNYGYTF